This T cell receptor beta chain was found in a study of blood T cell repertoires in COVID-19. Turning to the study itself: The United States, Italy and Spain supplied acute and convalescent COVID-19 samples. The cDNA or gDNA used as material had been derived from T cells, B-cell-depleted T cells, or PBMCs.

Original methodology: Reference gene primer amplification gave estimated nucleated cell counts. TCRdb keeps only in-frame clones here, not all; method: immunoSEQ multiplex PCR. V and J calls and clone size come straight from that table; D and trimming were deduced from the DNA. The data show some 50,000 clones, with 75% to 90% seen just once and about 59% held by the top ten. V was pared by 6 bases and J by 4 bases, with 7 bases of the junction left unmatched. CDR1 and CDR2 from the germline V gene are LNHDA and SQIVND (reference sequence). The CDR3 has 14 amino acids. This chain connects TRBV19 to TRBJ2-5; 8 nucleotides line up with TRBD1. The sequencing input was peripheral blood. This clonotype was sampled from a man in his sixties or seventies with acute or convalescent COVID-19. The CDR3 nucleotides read TGTGCCAGTAGCGCACAACAGGGGGTAGAGACCCAGTACTTC. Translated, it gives CASSAQQGVETQYF.